This T cell receptor (beta chain) was recorded in a study of shared clonotypes between healthy human individuals. Study in general: Each donor's CD8 memory used one plate, CD8 naive two, each CD4 subset three. Study-wide results and caveats: The study generally estimated greater richness for naive than memory subsets.

Note on this clone: No antigen is known for it.

Sorted-subset replicate PCR reactions were performed with approximately 180 ng DNA, corresponding to roughly 30,000 T cell genomes. Sequenced by immunoSEQ multiplex PCR; TCRdb stores in-frame clones only, minus some. The repertoire holds approximately 400,000 clones, 96% seen once, with 0.32% in the top ten. Trimming at V came to 4 bases and at J to 4 bases, leaving 4 bases not matched to a gene. The CDR3 loop spans 14 amino acids. The TCR originated in a young man in good health. The sample comprised memory CD8+ T cells sorted from blood. Sample subset: CD45RO+ cells pooled with CCR7-negative TemRA cells. The chain has TRBV5-3 and TRBJ2-7; 11 nucleotides align to TRBD2. TRBV5-3 is noted as an ORF with a role that remains uncertain. The DNA for the CDR3 is TGTGCCAGAAGCATAGGGACTAGCGGTTACGAGCAGTACTTC. Its translation: CARSIGTSGYEQYF.